This T cell receptor beta chain was found in a study of blood T cell repertoires in COVID-19 (dated by TCRdb to about 2020). Study-level background: Samples covering the acute and convalescent phases of COVID-19 were provided by collaborators in the United States, Italy and Spain. The prospective study material was composed of cDNA or gDNA derived from T cells, B-cell-depleted T cells, or PBMCs. Deeply sampled blood TCRbeta repertoires from subjects exposed to, actively infected with, or recovered from COVID-19 were included in the dataset. The repertoires were made available in a free public database intended to serve as a resource for research on the immune response to SARS-CoV-2. Samples came from the ongoing ImmuneRACE study (first 160 participants) plus 1,254 subjects from 6 global collaborators. A de-identified subject ID, COVID-19 status, age in years and sex were almost always included in the sample metadata. Where available, HLA class I and class II types were obtained from metadata supplied by the sample provider rather than from assay-based typing.

TCRbeta CDR3 regions were amplified from genomic DNA using the immunoSEQ Assay, a bias-controlled multiplex PCR. Under the source paper's analysis protocol: Nucleated cell counts per sample were estimated from amplification of reference gene primers within the assay. Sequence reads were collapsed and filtered to measure the absolute abundance of every unique TCRbeta CDR3 rearrangement. For each sample, productive Simpson clonality was calculated by taking the square root of Simpson's diversity index across productive rearrangements. TCRdb retrieved this table from immuneACCESS and kept in-frame rearrangements only. Not all clones are present; in checked studies, unresolved V genes account for under half, and no reason is known for the remainder. That table supplies the V and J calls and clone size; D and trimming were determined from the DNA. Present in this sample are 120,000 or so clones, 87% of which were seen just once. 3.6% of the sample goes to the ten largest clones.

The CDR3 contains 12 residues, cysteine and phenylalanine counted. Just CDR3 DNA is preserved here, 36 bases in frame from base 1. The V and J ends are trimmed by 3 bases and 4 bases, leaving 6 bases between them. From a lookup of the germline V gene, CDR1 and CDR2 are KGHSH and LQKENI. Each collaborating institution followed its own protocols to collect whole blood in K2EDTA tubes. For TCRbeta analysis, collaborators shipped samples as frozen whole blood, isolated PBMCs, or DNA extracted from either of those sample types. To note about this clone: The antigen this receptor binds is unknown. There are no base qualities to consult, and no much larger clone falls within one base. The sample carries other DNA sequences with the same CDR3.

The full study reports these points: Clinical and demographic metadata were provided uncurated, with the amount varying by source and participant.

Input material: peripheral blood. The origin of this receptor is a woman aged 55-70 years with acute or convalescent COVID-19. Here the chain combines TRBV18 and TRBJ2-5; a confident D gene designation cannot be given. In nucleotide form, the sequence is TGTGCCAGCTCACCTGAGCGAGAGACCCAGTACTTC. This gives the protein CASSPERETQYF.